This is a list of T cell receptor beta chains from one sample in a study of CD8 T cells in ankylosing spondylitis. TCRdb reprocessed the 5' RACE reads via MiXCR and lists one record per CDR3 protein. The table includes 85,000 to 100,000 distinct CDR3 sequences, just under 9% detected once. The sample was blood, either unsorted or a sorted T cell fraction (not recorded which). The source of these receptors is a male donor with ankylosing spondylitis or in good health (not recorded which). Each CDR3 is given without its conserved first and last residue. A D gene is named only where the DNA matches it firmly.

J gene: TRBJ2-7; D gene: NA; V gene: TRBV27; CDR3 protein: ASTGGGEQY
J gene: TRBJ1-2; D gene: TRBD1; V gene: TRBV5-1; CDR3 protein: ASSLLQGNYGYT
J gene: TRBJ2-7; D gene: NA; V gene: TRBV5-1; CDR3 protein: ASSDTGSSYEQY
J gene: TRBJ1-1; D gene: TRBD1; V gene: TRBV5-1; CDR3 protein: ASSSTGQGLTEAF
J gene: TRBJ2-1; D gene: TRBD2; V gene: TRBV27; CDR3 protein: ASPPRGGYEQF
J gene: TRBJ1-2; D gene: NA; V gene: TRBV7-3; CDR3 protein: ASSPGISGGYT
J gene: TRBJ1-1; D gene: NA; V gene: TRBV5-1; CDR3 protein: ASSLVLPNTEAF
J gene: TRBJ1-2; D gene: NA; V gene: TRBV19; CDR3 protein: ASSKGRGGYT
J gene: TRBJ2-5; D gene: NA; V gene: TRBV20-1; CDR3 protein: SARPLIGETQY
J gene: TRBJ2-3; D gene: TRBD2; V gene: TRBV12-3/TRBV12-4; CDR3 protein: ASSRLAGGIDTQY
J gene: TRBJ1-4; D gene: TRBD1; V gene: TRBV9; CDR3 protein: ASLRTGTNEKLF
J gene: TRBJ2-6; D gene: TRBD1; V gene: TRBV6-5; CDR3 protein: ASSYSDRGTLSGANVLT
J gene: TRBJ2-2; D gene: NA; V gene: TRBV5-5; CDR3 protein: ASSLATSQAGELF
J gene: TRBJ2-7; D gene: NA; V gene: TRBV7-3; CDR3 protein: ASSSTGIGEQY
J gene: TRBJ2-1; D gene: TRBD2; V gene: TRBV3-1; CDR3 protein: ASSLREAGGWDEQF
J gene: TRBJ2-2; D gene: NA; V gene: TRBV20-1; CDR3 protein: SARDGGATGELF
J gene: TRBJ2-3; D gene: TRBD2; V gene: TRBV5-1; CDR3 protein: ASYSGGASDTQY
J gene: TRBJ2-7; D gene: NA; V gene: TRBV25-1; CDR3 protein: ASSDLYEQY
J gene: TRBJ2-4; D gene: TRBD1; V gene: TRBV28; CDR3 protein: ASRPSDHRGLLAKNIQY
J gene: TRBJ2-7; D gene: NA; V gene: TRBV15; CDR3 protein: ATSSPRDLYEQY
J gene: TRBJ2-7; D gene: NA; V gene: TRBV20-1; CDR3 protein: SARDFSRDYEQY
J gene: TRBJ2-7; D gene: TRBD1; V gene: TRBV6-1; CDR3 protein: ASSRDRDFYEQY
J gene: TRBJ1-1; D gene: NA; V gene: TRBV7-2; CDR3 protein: ASSLGGTGTEAF
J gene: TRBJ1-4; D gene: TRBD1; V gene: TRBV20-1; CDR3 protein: SASGQGNEKLF
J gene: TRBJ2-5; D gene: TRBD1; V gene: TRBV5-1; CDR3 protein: ASSLLGQDSYQETQY
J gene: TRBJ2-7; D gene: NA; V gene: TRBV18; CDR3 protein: ASSFEETYEQY
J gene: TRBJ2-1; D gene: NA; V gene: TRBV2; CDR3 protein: ASSVTGATYNEQF
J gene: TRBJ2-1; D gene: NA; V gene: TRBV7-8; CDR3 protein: ASSLAGHGNEQF
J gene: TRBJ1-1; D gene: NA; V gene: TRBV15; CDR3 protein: ATSSYAVPEAF
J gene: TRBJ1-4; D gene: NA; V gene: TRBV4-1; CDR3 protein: ASSQGAGKLF
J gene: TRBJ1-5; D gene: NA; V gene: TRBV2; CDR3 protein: ASSEGTSTNQPQH
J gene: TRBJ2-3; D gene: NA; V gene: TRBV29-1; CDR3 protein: SVGVGLGDTQY
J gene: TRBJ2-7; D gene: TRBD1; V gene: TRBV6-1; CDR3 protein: ASRRQGETYEQY
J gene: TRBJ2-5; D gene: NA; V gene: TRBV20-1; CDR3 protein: SASPNPILAREETQY
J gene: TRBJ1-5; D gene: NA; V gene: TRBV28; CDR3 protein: ASTESTVVSQPQH
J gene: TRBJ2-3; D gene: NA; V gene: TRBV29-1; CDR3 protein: SVLDRSTDTQY
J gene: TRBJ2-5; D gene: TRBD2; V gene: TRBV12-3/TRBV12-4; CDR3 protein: ASKQRGGQETQY
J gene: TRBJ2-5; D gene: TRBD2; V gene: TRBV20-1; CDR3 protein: SARQLAGARETQY
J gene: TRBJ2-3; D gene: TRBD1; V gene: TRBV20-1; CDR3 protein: SARDRADTQY
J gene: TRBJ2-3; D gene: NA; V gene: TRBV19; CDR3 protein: ASMETGTDTQY